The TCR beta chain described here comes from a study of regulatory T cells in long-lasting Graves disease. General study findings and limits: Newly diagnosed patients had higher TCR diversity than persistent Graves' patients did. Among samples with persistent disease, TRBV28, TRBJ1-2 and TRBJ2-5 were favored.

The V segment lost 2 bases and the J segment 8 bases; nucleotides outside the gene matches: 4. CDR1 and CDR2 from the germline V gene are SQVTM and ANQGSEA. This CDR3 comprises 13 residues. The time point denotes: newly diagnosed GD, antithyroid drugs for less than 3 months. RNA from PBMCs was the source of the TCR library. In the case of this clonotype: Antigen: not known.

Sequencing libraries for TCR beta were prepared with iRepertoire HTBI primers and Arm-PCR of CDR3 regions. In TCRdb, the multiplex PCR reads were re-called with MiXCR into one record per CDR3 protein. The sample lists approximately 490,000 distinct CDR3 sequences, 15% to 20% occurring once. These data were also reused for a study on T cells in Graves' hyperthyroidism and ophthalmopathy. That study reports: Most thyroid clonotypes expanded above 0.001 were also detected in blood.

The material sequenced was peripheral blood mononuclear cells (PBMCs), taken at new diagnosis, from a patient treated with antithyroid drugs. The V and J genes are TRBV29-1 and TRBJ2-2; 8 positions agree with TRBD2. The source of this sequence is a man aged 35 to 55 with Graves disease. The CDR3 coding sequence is TGCAGCGTTGAAACGGGGGGGGCAGGGGAGCTGTTTTTT. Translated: CSVETGGAGELFF.